This T cell receptor (beta chain) was recorded in a study of T cells in Graves' hyperthyroidism and ophthalmopathy. Across the study: At initial diagnosis, before any treatment had begun, peripheral blood was obtained. Overall study results and limits: Most clonotypes expanded in thyroid above 0.001 were likewise present in blood.

The CDR3 runs 18 residues. Per germline, CDR1 DFQATT and CDR2 SNEGSKA (reference sequence). The V and J ends lost 0 bases and 8 bases respectively, with 26 bases between them. This clonotype was detected many times. Its antigen remains unknown. It was 8.5 to 10 ml of fresh peripheral blood that supplied the PBMCs. Using RNA transcripts as the source, TCR beta CDR3 regions were amplified. The HTBI primer set was used in a first-round RT-PCR of the TCR CDR3. MiXCR was run by TCRdb on the multiplex PCR reads, yielding one entry per CDR3 protein. The repertoire holds roughly 350,000 distinct CDR3 sequences, with 14% as singletons.

Material for sequencing was blood. This receptor was identified in a woman aged 25 to 45 with Graves' ophthalmopathy. The chain links TRBV20-1 to TRBJ2-1; no reliable D call. CDR3: CSARDPTATSHNSYEQFF. The DNA for the CDR3 is TGCAGTGCTAGAGACCCGACGGCCACTTCCCACAACTCGTATGAGCAGTTCTTC.